Below, 11 T cell receptor beta chains from the same sample are listed, as sequenced in a study of memory CD4+ T cells and cytomegalovirus serostatus. The sort gate was single viable CD3+CD4+CD8-CD45RO+ cells for memory CD4+ T cells. Data came from immunoSEQ multiplex PCR; TCRdb stores just in-frame clones and leaves some out. The sample comprises some 52,000 clones, about three quarters of which are singletons, and about 1.4% rests with the top ten. The source material was memory CD4+ T cells from blood. The origin of the receptors is an adult in good health and CMV-seropositive.

The table lists this clone with a count of one. The chain recombines TRBV27 with TRBJ2-6; D possibly corresponds to TRBD1 (5 bases). This CDR3 region has 17 residues. Germline assignment: CDR1 MNHEY and CDR2 SMNVEV (reference sequence). V dropped 3 bases and J dropped 0 bases, with 12 bases sitting between them. The CDR3 region is CASSFRVDTSGANVLTF. The CDR3 region has the DNA TGTGCCAGCAGTTTTAGGGTGGACACCTCTGGGGCCAACGTCCTGACTTTC. The full variable domain, in which reference TRBV27 and TRBJ2-6 provide the parts outside the CDR3, is EAQVTQNPRYLITVTGKKLTVTCSQNMNHEYMSWYRQDPGLGLRQIYYSMNVEVTDKGDVPEGYKVSRKEKRNFPLILESPSPNQTSLYFCASSFRVDTSGANVLTFGAGSRLTVL.

The chain links TRBV15 to TRBJ1-3, with no clear D. V lost 0 bases and J lost 4, with 7 bases in between. The CDR3 consists of 14 residues. Germline lookup yields CDR1 LNHNV and CDR2 YYDKDF (reference sequence). CDR3 coding DNA: TGTGCCACCAGCAGAGATCACGGGGGAAACACCATATATTTT. Translating it yields CATSRDHGGNTIYF.

As concerns this clone: Other DNA sequences of this sample code for an identical CDR3. CDR3 DNA: TGTGCCTGGAGTCGAGACAGGCCCAGGGGCTACACCTTC. This sequence encodes CAWSRDRPRGYTF. This sequence joins TRBV30 and TRBJ1-2; maybe TRBD1 (6 bases). Trimming pared 2 bases from V and 8 bases from J, leaving 15 bases between. CDR1 is GTSNPN, CDR2 SVGIG, per germline (reference sequence). The CDR3 contains 13 residues. The whole variable domain, filled in from reference TRBV30 and TRBJ1-2, reads SQTIHQWPATLVQPVGSPLSLECTVEGTSNPNLYWYRQAAGRGLQLLFYSVGIGQISSEVPQNLSASRPQDRQFILSSKKLLLSDSGFYLCAWSRDRPRGYTFGSGTRLTVV.

This clone was observed once. This sequence joins TRBV19 and TRBJ1-2, with D unresolved. Looked up from germline, CDR1 is LNHDA and CDR2 is SQIVND (reference sequence). V was clipped by 5 bases and J by 8 bases, with 15 bases between them. The CDR3 spans 13 residues. DNA of the CDR3: TGTGCCAGTAGTTTTCCGGTCGGAGGGGGCTACACCTTC. Translating it yields CASSFPVGGGYTF.

The rearrangement joins TRBV2 to TRBJ2-5; no reliable D call. Germline CDR1 reads SNHLY; CDR2 reads FYNNEI. Trimming shortened V by 0 bases and J by 0 bases, and 8 bases separated the two germline ends. The CDR3 covers 15 residues. The CDR3 sequence is CASSEAAQNQETQYF. For the CDR3, the DNA is TGTGCCAGCAGTGAAGCCGCCCAGAACCAAGAGACCCAGTACTTC.

The V and J genes are TRBV6-5 and TRBJ2-1; a possible D gene is TRBD1 (6 bases). The CDR3 is 15 residues long. CDR1 MNHEY and CDR2 SVGAGI come from the germline V gene. V was cut by 6 bases and J by 2 bases, with 14 bases left in between. The CDR3 coding sequence is TGTGCCAGCAGCCTATTTCCAGGGGCCTACAATGAGCAGTTCTTC. Amino acids: CASSLFPGAYNEQFF.

The chain joins TRBV6-1 to TRBJ1-2; perhaps TRBD1 as D (5 bases). This CDR3 is built from 11 residues. Trimming removed 6 bases at V and 3 bases at J, with 5 bases between. CDR1 is MNHNS, CDR2 SASEGT, per germline. The CDR3 sequence is CASRGDYGYTF. CDR3 coding DNA: TGTGCCAGCAGGGGGGACTATGGCTACACCTTC.

The rearrangement joins TRBV15 to TRBJ2-7; no reliable D call. The CDR3 contains 13 residues. V was shortened by 5 bases and J by 7 bases, with 15 bases between the two germline ends. CDR1 and CDR2 (germline): LNHNV, YYDKDF (reference sequence). CDR3 coding DNA: TGTGCCACCAGCCCCAGCGCGTTCCGGGAGCAGTACTTC. The encoded protein is CATSPSAFREQYF.

The chain recombines TRBV6-5 with TRBJ1-1; D may be TRBD1 (5 bases). Germline V gives CDR1 MNHEY, CDR2 SVGAGI. V was trimmed by 2 bases and J by 4 bases, leaving 17 bases between them. This CDR3 contains 16 residues. CDR3 loop: CASSYGAGSRGTEAFF. As DNA, the CDR3 is TGTGCCAGCAGTTACGGGGCAGGGTCTCGCGGCACTGAAGCTTTCTTT.

The CDR3: CASSQWTSGGYNEQFF. The CDR3 DNA follows: TGTGCCAGCAGTCAATGGACTAGCGGGGGTTACAATGAGCAGTTCTTC. This chain connects TRBV11-2 to TRBJ2-1, with 13 positions matching TRBD2. V shed 6 bases, J shed 4 bases, and the junction held 6 bases outside the gene matches. CDR1 and CDR2 from the germline V gene are SGHAT and FQNNGV. The length of the CDR3 is 16 residues.

CDR3 nucleotide sequence: TGCGCCAGCAGCCTCACAGGGACTGAAGCTTTCTTT. Protein product: CASSLTGTEAFF. The chain recombines TRBV5-1 with TRBJ1-1; TRBD1 is a possible D gene (6 bases). CDR3 length: 12 residues. Per germline, CDR1 SGHRS and CDR2 YFSETQ. V lost 4 bases to trimming and J lost 5 bases, with 9 bases between them.